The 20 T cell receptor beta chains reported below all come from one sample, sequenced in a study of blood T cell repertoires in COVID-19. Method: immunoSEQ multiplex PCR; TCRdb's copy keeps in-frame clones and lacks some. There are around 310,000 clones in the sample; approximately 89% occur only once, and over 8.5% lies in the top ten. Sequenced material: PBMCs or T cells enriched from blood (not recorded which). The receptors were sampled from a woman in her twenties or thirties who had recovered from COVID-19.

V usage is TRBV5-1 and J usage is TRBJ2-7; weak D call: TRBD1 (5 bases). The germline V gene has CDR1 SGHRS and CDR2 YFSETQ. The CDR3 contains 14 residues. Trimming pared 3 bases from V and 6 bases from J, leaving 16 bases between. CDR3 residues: CASSSDRGIPEQYF. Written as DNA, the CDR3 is TGCGCCAGCAGCTCCGACAGAGGCATCCCCGAGCAGTACTTC.

CDR3 sequence reads: CATSRGWDRMDTEAFF. As DNA, the CDR3 is TGTGCCACCAGCAGAGGGTGGGACAGGATGGACACTGAAGCTTTCTTT. The rearrangement links TRBV15 to TRBJ1-1; TRBD1 agrees at 8 bases. The ends lost 1 base at V and 3 bases at J; junction bases unmatched: 7. CDR1 is LNHNV and CDR2 is YYDKDF in the germline V gene (reference sequence). This CDR3 contains 16 residues.

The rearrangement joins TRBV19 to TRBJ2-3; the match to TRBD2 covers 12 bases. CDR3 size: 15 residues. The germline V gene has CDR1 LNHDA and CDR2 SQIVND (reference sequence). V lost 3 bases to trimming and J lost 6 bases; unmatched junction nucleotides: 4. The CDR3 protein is CASSMTSGSWDTQYF. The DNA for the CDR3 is TGTGCCAGTAGTATGACTAGCGGGAGTTGGGATACGCAGTATTTT.

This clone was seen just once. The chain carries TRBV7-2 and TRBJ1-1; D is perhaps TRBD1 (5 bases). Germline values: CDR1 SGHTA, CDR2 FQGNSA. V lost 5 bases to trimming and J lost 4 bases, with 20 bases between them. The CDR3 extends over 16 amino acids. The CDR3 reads CASSLSRAGIGTEAFF. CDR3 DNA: TGTGCCAGCAGCCTAAGTAGAGCAGGGATCGGCACTGAAGCTTTCTTT.

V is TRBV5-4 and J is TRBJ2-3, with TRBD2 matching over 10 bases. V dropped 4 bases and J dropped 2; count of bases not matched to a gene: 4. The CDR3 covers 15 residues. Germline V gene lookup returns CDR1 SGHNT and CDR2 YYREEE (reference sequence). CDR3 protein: CASSKAGGLTDTQYF. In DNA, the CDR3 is TGTGCCAGCAGCAAAGCGGGAGGGCTCACAGATACGCAGTATTTT. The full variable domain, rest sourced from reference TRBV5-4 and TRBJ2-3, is ETGVTQSPTHLIKTRGQQVTLRCSSQSGHNTVSWYQQALGQGPQFIFQYYREEENGRGNFPPRFSGLQFPNYSSELNVNALELDDSALYLCASSKAGGLTDTQYFGPGTRLTVL.

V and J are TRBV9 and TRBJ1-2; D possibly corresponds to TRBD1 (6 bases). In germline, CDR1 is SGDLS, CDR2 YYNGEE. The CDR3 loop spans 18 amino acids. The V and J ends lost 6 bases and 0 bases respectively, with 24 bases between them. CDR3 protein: CASTETIRGPETNYGYTF. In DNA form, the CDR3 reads TGTGCCAGCACCGAAACAATCAGGGGACCAGAAACTAACTATGGCTACACCTTC.

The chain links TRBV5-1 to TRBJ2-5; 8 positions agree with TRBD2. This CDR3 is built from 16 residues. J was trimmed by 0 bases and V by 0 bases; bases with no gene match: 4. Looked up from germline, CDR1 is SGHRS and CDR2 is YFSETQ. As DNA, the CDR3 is TGCGCCAGCAGCTTGGTATCGGGGGGGTACCAAGAGACCCAGTACTTC. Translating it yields CASSLVSGGYQETQYF. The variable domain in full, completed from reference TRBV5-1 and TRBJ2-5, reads KAGVTQTPRYLIKTRGQQVTLSCSPISGHRSVSWYQQTPGQGLQFLFEYFSETQRNKGNFPGRFSGRQFSNSRSEMNVSTLELGDSALYLCASSLVSGGYQETQYFGPGTRLLVL.

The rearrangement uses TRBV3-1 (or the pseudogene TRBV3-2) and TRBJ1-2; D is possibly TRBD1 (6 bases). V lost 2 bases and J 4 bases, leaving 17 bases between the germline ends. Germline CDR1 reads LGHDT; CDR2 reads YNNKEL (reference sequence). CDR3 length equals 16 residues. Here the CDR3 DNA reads TGTGCCAGCAGCCAATTTGAAGGTCGGACAGTCTATGGCTACACCTTC. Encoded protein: CASSQFEGRTVYGYTF.

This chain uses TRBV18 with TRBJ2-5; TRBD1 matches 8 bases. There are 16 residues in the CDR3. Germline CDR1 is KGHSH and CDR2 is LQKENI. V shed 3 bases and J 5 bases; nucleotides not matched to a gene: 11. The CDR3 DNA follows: TGTGCCAGCTCACCGAGACAGGGGATATTAGGGGAGACCCAGTACTTC. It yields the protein CASSPRQGILGETQYF.

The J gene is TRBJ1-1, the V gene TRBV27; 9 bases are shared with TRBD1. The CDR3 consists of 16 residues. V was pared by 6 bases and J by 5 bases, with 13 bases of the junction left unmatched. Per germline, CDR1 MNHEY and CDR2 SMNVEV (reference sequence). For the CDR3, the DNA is TGTGCCAGCAGGCTAAACAGGGGGCAGTTGGGTACTGAAGCTTTCTTT. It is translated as CASRLNRGQLGTEAFF.

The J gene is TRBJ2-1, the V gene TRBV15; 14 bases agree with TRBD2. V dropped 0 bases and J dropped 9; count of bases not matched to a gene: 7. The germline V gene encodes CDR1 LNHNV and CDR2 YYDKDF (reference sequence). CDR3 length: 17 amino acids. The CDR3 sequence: CATSRERGLAGAAEQFF. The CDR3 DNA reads TGTGCCACCAGCAGAGAGCGGGGACTAGCGGGAGCTGCTGAGCAGTTCTTC.

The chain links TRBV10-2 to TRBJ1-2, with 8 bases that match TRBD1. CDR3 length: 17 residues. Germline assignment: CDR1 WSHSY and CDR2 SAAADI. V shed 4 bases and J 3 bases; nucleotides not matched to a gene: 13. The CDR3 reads CASSGLGQGIMDYGYTF. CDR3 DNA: TGCGCCAGCAGTGGCCTCGGACAGGGTATCATGGACTATGGCTACACCTTC.

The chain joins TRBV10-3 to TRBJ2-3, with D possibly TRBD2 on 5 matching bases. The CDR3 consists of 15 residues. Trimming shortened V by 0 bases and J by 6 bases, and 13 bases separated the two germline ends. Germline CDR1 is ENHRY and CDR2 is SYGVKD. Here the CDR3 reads CAISESPIGGDTQYF. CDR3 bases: TGTGCCATCAGTGAGTCCCCCATAGGAGGTGATACGCAGTATTTT.

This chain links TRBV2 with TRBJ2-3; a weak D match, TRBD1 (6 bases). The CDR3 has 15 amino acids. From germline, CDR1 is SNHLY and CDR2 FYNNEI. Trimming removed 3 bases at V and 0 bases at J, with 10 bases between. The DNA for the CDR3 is TGTGCCAGCAGTGAGCAGGGGTGGAGCACAGATACGCAGTATTTT. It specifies CASSEQGWSTDTQYF.

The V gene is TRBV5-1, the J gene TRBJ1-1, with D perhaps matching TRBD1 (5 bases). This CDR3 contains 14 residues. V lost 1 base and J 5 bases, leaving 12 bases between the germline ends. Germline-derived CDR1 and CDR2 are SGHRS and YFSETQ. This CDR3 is CASSLKAGRTEAFF. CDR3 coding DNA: TGCGCCAGCAGCTTGAAGGCGGGGCGAACTGAAGCTTTCTTT.

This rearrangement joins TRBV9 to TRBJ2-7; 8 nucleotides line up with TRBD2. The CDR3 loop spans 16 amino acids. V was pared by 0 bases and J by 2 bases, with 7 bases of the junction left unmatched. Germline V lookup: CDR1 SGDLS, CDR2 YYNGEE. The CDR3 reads CASSVGAGGRAYEQYF. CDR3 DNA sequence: TGTGCCAGCAGCGTAGGCGCGGGGGGAAGGGCCTACGAGCAGTACTTC.

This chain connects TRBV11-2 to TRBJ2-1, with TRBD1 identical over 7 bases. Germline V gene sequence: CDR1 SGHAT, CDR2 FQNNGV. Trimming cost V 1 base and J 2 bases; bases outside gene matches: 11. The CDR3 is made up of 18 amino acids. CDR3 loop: CASSLALTGEGAYNEQFF. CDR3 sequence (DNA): TGTGCCAGCAGCTTAGCCCTCACAGGGGAAGGGGCCTACAATGAGCAGTTCTTC.

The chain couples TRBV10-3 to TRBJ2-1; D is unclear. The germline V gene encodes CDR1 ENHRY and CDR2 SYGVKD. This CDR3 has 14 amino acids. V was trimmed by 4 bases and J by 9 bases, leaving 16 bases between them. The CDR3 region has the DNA TGTGCCATCAGTGGGGCACCCTGGCCAAGTGAGCAGTTCTTC. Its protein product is CAISGAPWPSEQFF.

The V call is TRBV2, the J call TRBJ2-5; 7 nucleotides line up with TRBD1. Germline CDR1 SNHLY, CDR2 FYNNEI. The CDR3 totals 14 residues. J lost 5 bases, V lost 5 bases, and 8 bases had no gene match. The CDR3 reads CASSSWTGAETQYF. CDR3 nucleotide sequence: TGTGCCAGCAGTTCTTGGACAGGCGCTGAGACCCAGTACTTC.

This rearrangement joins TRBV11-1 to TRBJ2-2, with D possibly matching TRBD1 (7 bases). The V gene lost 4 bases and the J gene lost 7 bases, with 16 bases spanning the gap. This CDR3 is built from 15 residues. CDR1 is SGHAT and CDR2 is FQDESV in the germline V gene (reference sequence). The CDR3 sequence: CASSYRQGGSGELFF. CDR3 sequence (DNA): TGTGCCAGCAGCTACCGACAGGGAGGTAGCGGGGAGCTGTTTTTT.